The TCR beta chain described here comes from a study of blood T cell repertoires in COVID-19. Measured with immunoSEQ multiplex PCR; TCRdb has only the in-frame clones, and not every one. The table records 200,000 to 250,000 clones, around 82% of them present only once. Germline V gene data show CDR1 as MNHEY and CDR2 as SVGAGI. The CDR3 covers 15 residues. The V end lost 5 bases, the J end lost 1 base, and 12 bases lay between the germline ends. Sequencing input: PBMCs or T cells enriched from blood (not recorded which). The chain couples TRBV6-5 to TRBJ1-3; D may be TRBD1 (5 bases). The receptor's source is a woman aged 50 to 65 who had been exposed to COVID-19. For the CDR3, the DNA is TGTGCCAGCAGTCCCCAGGGCTCATCTGGAAACACCATATATTTT. Amino acid sequence: CASSPQGSSGNTIYF.